The 11 T cell receptor beta chains presented below share a single source sample, sequenced in a study of shared T cell receptors in the human thymus. The table came from immunoSEQ multiplex PCR; TCRdb's copy has only in-frame clones and leaves some out. The sample lists hundreds of thousands of clones, about 87% occurring once. These data are also associated with another study on human thymus T cells.

Sequencing was performed on thymocytes. The receptors stem from a boy in the first two years of life with a congenital heart defect.

The chain joins TRBV7-9 to TRBJ2-2, with 10 nucleotides matching TRBD2. The V gene's germline CDR1 is SEHNR and CDR2 FQNEAQ (reference sequence). The V gene end was trimmed by 5 bases and the J gene end by 6 bases; junction bases not matched to a gene: 9. The CDR3 sequence is 16 residues long. The CDR3 bases are TGTGCCAGCAGCAGGGGGCTAGCGGGGGTATCCGGGGAGCTGTTTTTT. Residues: CASSRGLAGVSGELFF.

CDR3 in DNA: TGCGCCAGCAGCCCTTTCTTCGAGGGGGAGCTGTTTTTT. Its protein product is CASSPFFEGELFF. The chain couples TRBV4-1 to TRBJ2-2; no clear D. Germline CDR1 and CDR2: MGHRA and YSYEKL. Trimming cost V 4 bases and J 8 bases, with 11 bases left between them. There are 13 residues in the CDR3.

The rearrangement links TRBV15 to TRBJ2-5; 10 bases line up with TRBD1. Trimming removed 3 bases from V and 0 bases from J; junction bases left unmatched: 4. This CDR3 is built from 16 residues. The germline V gene encodes CDR1 LNHNV and CDR2 YYDKDF (reference sequence). The CDR3 region is CATSRGQGPYQETQYF. CDR3 DNA sequence: TGTGCCACCAGCAGGGGACAGGGGCCGTACCAAGAGACCCAGTACTTC.

This clone was detected once. J is TRBJ2-5 and V is TRBV29-1; 10 bases match TRBD1. CDR1 is SQVTM and CDR2 is ANQGSEA in the germline V gene. V trimming: 7 bases; J trimming: 5 bases; junction bases outside the gene matches: 10. The CDR3 spans 14 residues. The CDR3 here is CSALDRGLGETQYF. CDR3 nucleotides: TGCAGCGCTCTCGACAGGGGGCTAGGGGAGACCCAGTACTTC.

V usage is TRBV7-2 and J usage is TRBJ1-1; TRBD1 might be the D (5 bases). The V and J ends lost 2 bases and 10 bases respectively, with 11 bases between them. The germline gives CDR1 SGHTA, CDR2 FQGNSA. There are 12 residues in the CDR3. The DNA of the CDR3 is TGTGCCAGCAGCTTAACGGGGAGGGGAGCTTTCTTT. Protein: CASSLTGRGAFF.

The chain has TRBV7-9 and TRBJ2-3, with TRBD1 matching over 7 bases. Trimming removed 4 bases from V and 0 bases from J; junction bases left unmatched: 4. The CDR3 runs to 15 residues. Germline values: CDR1 SEHNR, CDR2 FQNEAQ (reference sequence). This CDR3 reads CASSSGQVSTDTQYF. In nucleotides, the CDR3 is TGTGCCAGCAGCTCAGGACAGGTCAGCACAGATACGCAGTATTTT.

The chain uses TRBV15 and TRBJ2-5; D ambiguous. CDR1 is LNHNV, CDR2 YYDKDF, per germline (reference sequence). This CDR3 spans 11 amino acids. The V end was cut by 5 bases, the J end by 4 bases, with 5 bases between. CDR3 sequence (DNA): TGTGCCACCAGCTCCCGAGAGACCCAGTACTTC. This translates into CATSSRETQYF.

The V call is TRBV25-1, the J call TRBJ2-1, with 15 bases matching TRBD2. The germline V gene encodes CDR1 MGHDK and CDR2 SYGVNS. The CDR3 consists of 18 residues. The V gene end was trimmed by 6 bases and the J gene end by 4 bases; junction bases not matched to a gene: 10. The CDR3 sequence: CASSGLAGGPYAYNEQFF. The CDR3 nucleotides read TGTGCCAGCAGCGGACTAGCGGGAGGGCCCTATGCGTACAATGAGCAGTTCTTC.

V and J are TRBV4-1 and TRBJ2-4; D is unresolved. V was cut by 0 bases and J by 4 bases, with 7 bases left in between. CDR1 MGHRA and CDR2 YSYEKL come from the germline V gene. The CDR3 extends over 14 amino acids. The CDR3 spells CASSQDHQKNIQYF. The CDR3 region has the DNA TGCGCCAGCAGCCAAGATCACCAGAAAAACATTCAGTACTTC.

The rearrangement links TRBV5-5 to TRBJ1-4; D is undetermined. Trimming took off 0 bases at V and 13 bases at J, with 16 bases between the two ends. The CDR3 consists of 14 residues. Germline CDR1 and CDR2: SGHKS and YYEKEE (reference sequence). For the CDR3, the DNA is TGTGCCAGCAGCTTGGACAGAGTAAGAAATGGACTGTTTTTT. This sequence encodes CASSLDRVRNGLFF.

This chain joins TRBV5-4 and TRBJ1-2, with no clear D. V was shortened by 2 bases and J by 8 bases, with 13 bases between the two germline ends. Germline loops: CDR1 SGHNT, CDR2 YYREEE (reference sequence). The CDR3 has 13 residues. CDR3 residues: CASSFGAAEGYTF. The CDR3 coding sequence is TGTGCCAGCAGCTTCGGAGCCGCCGAAGGCTACACCTTC.